What follows are 22 T cell receptor beta chains derived from one specimen sequenced in a study of T cells in Graves' hyperthyroidism and ophthalmopathy. The TCR beta CDR3 regions underwent amplification using RNA transcripts as the source. Researchers ran a first-round RT-PCR on the TCR CDR3 using the HTBI primer set. One entry per CDR3 protein, called by TCRdb with MiXCR from the multiplex PCR reads. This repertoire shows over 650,000 distinct CDR3 sequences, 16% found once; its top ten account for approximately 8.4%. Specimen: blood. The receptors here all came from a man younger than 35 with Graves' hyperthyroidism.

This chain joins TRBV6-1 and TRBJ2-7; no definite D call. CDR1 and CDR2 from the germline V gene are MNHNS and SASEGT. The CDR3 has 14 amino acids. The V end was cut by 8 bases, the J end by 2 bases, with 16 bases between. CDR3 coding DNA: TGTGCCAGCGATAACACGGACGGAGCCTACGAGCAGTACTTC. Its translation: CASDNTDGAYEQYF.

Comments on this clonotype: This sequence may be a read error, since a much larger clone differs from it by one base. The chain employs TRBV6-9 and TRBJ2-3; a weak D match, TRBD2 (6 bases). V gave up 3 bases and J gave up 2 bases, with 12 bases separating them. Germline V gene data show CDR1 as MNHGY and CDR2 as SVAAGI. The CDR3 totals 15 residues. In nucleotides, the CDR3 is TGTGCCAGCAGTTACATGGGGAGGCTCACAGATACGCAGTATTTT. Its translation: CASSYMGRLTDTQYF.

This clonotype has just a few counts. The chain recombines TRBV18 with TRBJ1-3; tentatively, D is TRBD1 (6 bases). Deletions cut 5 bases from V and 0 bases from J, with 11 bases between. Germline CDR1 is KGHSH and CDR2 is LQKENI. The CDR3 is made up of 15 amino acids. The CDR3 reads CASSATGISGNTIYF. Written as DNA, the CDR3 is TGTGCCAGCTCAGCTACAGGGATCTCTGGAAACACCATATATTTT.

This clonotype was observed a single time. CDR3 in amino acids: CASSLLSGRGTDTQYF. In DNA, the CDR3 is TGTGCCAGCAGCCTACTTAGCGGGAGAGGTACAGATACGCAGTATTTT. The chain links TRBV5-6 to TRBJ2-3; 9 nucleotides align to TRBD2. The CDR3 runs to 16 residues. Trimming at V came to 4 bases and at J to 3 bases, leaving 9 bases not matched to a gene. The germline gives CDR1 SGHDT, CDR2 YYEEEE.

This clonotype has just a few counts. J is TRBJ2-7 and V is TRBV27, with D tentatively TRBD2 (5 bases). There are 14 residues in the CDR3. In germline, CDR1 is MNHEY, CDR2 SMNVEV (reference sequence). V shed 2 bases and J shed 3 bases, with 11 bases lying between them. CDR3: CASSLREMDYEQYF. CDR3 in DNA: TGTGCCAGCAGTTTAAGGGAGATGGACTACGAGCAGTACTTC.

This clonotype was detected many times. V usage is TRBV28 and J usage is TRBJ2-7; D is perhaps TRBD1 (6 bases). Trimming took off 6 bases at V and 3 bases at J, with 12 bases between the two ends. The CDR3 covers 13 residues. Germline CDR1 and CDR2: MDHEN and SYDVKM. Here the CDR3 reads CASSPRTVYEQYF. The CDR3 DNA sequence: TGTGCCAGCAGCCCAAGGACAGTCTACGAGCAGTACTTC.

In this sample, this clonotype turned up many times. V gene TRBV10-2 combines with J gene TRBJ2-2, with unresolved D. Trimming removed 8 bases from V and 6 bases from J, with 13 bases in between. The CDR3 covers 13 residues. The germline CDR1 and CDR2 sequences are WSHSY and SAAADI. CDR3 nucleotides: TGCGCCAGCTACCAGGACCCGGCCGGGGAGCTGTTTTTT. Its protein product is CASYQDPAGELFF.

The J gene is TRBJ2-1, the V gene TRBV19; no firm D call. Germline loops: CDR1 LNHDA, CDR2 SQIVND (reference sequence). This CDR3 has 15 amino acids. The V end was cut by 4 bases, the J end by 1 base, with 11 bases between. CDR3 protein: CASSTRLGSYNEQFF. CDR3 in DNA: TGTGCCAGTAGTACGCGCCTGGGGTCCTACAATGAGCAGTTCTTC.

The V gene is TRBV28, the J gene TRBJ2-5; TRBD1 agrees at 10 bases. Unmatched junction bases numbered 4, after V lost 6 bases and J lost 3 bases. The CDR3 sequence is 14 residues long. Germline loops: CDR1 MDHEN, CDR2 SYDVKM. This CDR3 reads CASSDGTGEETQYF. In nucleotides, the CDR3 is TGTGCCAGCAGCGATGGGACAGGGGAAGAGACCCAGTACTTC.

The chain employs TRBV29-1 and TRBJ1-2; 8 bases line up with TRBD1. This CDR3 is built from 13 residues. V trimming: 6 bases; J trimming: 8 bases; junction bases outside the gene matches: 11. Germline V gene sequence: CDR1 SQVTM, CDR2 ANQGSEA. CDR3 coding DNA: TGCAGCGTGCGTTCGGACAGGGTAGAAGGCTACACCTTC. It translates to CSVRSDRVEGYTF.

The rearrangement uses TRBV5-6 and TRBJ2-7; unclear D gene. This CDR3 is 14 amino acids long. V lost 4 bases to trimming and J lost 4 bases, with 15 bases between them. The germline V gene has CDR1 SGHDT and CDR2 YYEEEE. The CDR3 nucleotides read TGTGCCAGCAGCGAGGACCCTCCGGATTACGAGCAGTACTTC. Translating it yields CASSEDPPDYEQYF.

The chain carries TRBV11-3 and TRBJ2-2, with unresolved D. CDR3 length: 13 amino acids. V lost 2 bases and J 3 bases, leaving 4 bases between the germline ends. Germline loops: CDR1 SGHNT, CDR2 YENEEA. The CDR3 spells CASSLIYTGELFF. Written as DNA, the CDR3 is TGTGCCAGCAGCTTAATATACACCGGGGAGCTGTTTTTT.

The rearrangement joins TRBV7-8 to TRBJ1-5; D uncertain. There are 16 residues in the CDR3. V was pared by 5 bases and J by 0 bases, with 14 bases between. Germline V gene sequence: CDR1 SGHVS, CDR2 FQNEAQ. CDR3 in DNA: TGTGCCAGCAGCCCCTGGGAGGGTTCTAGCAATCAGCCCCAGCATTTT. This codes for CASSPWEGSSNQPQHF.

The count of this clonotype is one. The genes are TRBV2 and TRBJ1-1; tentatively, D is TRBD1 (5 bases). Germline loops: CDR1 SNHLY, CDR2 FYNNEI. This CDR3 has 14 amino acids. V dropped 6 bases and J dropped 6 bases, with 17 bases sitting between them. The CDR3 bases are TGTGCCAGCAGCTTAAGGGTCAGGGCCGCTGAAGCTTTCTTT. Protein product: CASSLRVRAAEAFF. The entire variable domain, with the rest obtained from reference TRBV2 and TRBJ1-1, is as follows: EPEVTQTPSHQVTQMGQEVILRCVPISNHLYFYWYRQILGQKVEFLVSFYNNEISEKSEIFDDQFSVERPDGSNFTLKIRSTKLEDSAMYFCASSLRVRAAEAFFGQGTRLTVV.

The chain links TRBV4-1 to TRBJ1-5, with D possibly matching TRBD1 (6 bases). CDR1 is MGHRA and CDR2 is YSYEKL in the germline V gene. This CDR3 region has 16 residues. V dropped 0 bases and J dropped 3 bases, with 12 bases sitting between them. The CDR3 DNA reads TGCGCCAGCAGCCAAGAAGGCAGGGGAAACAATCAGCCCCAGCATTTT. Translating gives CASSQEGRGNNQPQHF.

This chain uses TRBV5-6 with TRBJ2-3; 7 bases are shared with TRBD2. V was clipped by 4 bases and J by 6 bases; unmatched bases: 17. Germline V gene sequence: CDR1 SGHDT, CDR2 YYEEEE. The CDR3 contains 17 residues. The DNA for the CDR3 is TGTGCCAGCAGCCCTTCTCGGGACTACATCAGTCACGATACGCAGTATTTT. Protein: CASSPSRDYISHDTQYF.

This clonotype was detected only a few times. The V call is TRBV7-2, the J call TRBJ2-2; D is undetermined. The CDR3 runs to 15 residues. V was trimmed by 5 bases and J by 8 bases, leaving 18 bases between them. CDR1 and CDR2 (germline): SGHTA, FQGNSA. CDR3 amino acids: CASSITPTRKGELFF. CDR3 in DNA: TGTGCCAGCAGCATAACTCCCACCCGGAAAGGGGAGCTGTTTTTT.

This clonotype was seen a few times. This chain links TRBV14 with TRBJ1-1, with D uncertain. The germline V gene encodes CDR1 SGHDN and CDR2 FVKESK. The CDR3 covers 16 residues. V was shortened by 5 bases and J by 1 base, with 17 bases between the two germline ends. The CDR3 protein is CASSKLGVIGNTEAFF. DNA for the CDR3: TGTGCCAGCAGCAAACTCGGGGTGATCGGGAACACTGAAGCTTTCTTT.

Details on this clonotype: No conserved phenylalanine or tryptophan ends this CDR3, so it is likely a read error. V is TRBV20-1 and J is TRBJ2-6; weak D call: TRBD1 (5 bases). CDR1 is DFQATT, CDR2 SNEGSKA, per germline (reference sequence). Trimming took off 1 base at V and 4 bases at J, with 11 bases between the two ends. This CDR3 contains 15 residues. CDR3 sequence: CSARVWGAGANVLTS. The CDR3 DNA reads as TGCAGTGCTAGAGTTTGGGGCGCCGGGGCCAACGTCCTGACTTCC.

Many counts were recorded for this clonotype. V is TRBV6-1 and J is TRBJ2-7; a possible D gene is TRBD1 (5 bases). The CDR3 loop spans 13 amino acids. Trimming stripped 6 bases from V and 4 bases from J, with 13 bases between. Germline V gene sequence: CDR1 MNHNS, CDR2 SASEGT. CDR3 coding DNA: TGTGCCAGCAGCTCTCTACAGGCATACGAGCAGTACTTC. Protein sequence: CASSSLQAYEQYF.

This clonotype was counted ten times or more. The chain joins TRBV6-2 or TRBV6-3 to TRBJ2-7, with 11 bases aligning to TRBD1. J was trimmed by 2 bases and V by 2 bases; bases with no gene match: 2. The germline CDR1 and CDR2 sequences are MNHEY and SVGEGT. The CDR3 has 15 residues. CDR3 region: CASSYPGQGAYEQYF. CDR3 bases: TGTGCCAGCAGTTACCCGGGACAGGGGGCCTACGAGCAGTACTTC.

This clonotype has more than one count but fewer than ten. J is TRBJ1-4 and V is TRBV19, with D maybe TRBD1 (5 bases). Germline V CDR1 and CDR2: LNHDA, SQIVND (reference sequence). The CDR3 contains 14 residues. V was clipped by 1 base and J by 8 bases, with 11 bases between them. The CDR3: CASSIGPRDEKLFF. CDR3 coding DNA: TGTGCCAGTAGTATAGGACCCCGGGACGAAAAACTGTTTTTT.